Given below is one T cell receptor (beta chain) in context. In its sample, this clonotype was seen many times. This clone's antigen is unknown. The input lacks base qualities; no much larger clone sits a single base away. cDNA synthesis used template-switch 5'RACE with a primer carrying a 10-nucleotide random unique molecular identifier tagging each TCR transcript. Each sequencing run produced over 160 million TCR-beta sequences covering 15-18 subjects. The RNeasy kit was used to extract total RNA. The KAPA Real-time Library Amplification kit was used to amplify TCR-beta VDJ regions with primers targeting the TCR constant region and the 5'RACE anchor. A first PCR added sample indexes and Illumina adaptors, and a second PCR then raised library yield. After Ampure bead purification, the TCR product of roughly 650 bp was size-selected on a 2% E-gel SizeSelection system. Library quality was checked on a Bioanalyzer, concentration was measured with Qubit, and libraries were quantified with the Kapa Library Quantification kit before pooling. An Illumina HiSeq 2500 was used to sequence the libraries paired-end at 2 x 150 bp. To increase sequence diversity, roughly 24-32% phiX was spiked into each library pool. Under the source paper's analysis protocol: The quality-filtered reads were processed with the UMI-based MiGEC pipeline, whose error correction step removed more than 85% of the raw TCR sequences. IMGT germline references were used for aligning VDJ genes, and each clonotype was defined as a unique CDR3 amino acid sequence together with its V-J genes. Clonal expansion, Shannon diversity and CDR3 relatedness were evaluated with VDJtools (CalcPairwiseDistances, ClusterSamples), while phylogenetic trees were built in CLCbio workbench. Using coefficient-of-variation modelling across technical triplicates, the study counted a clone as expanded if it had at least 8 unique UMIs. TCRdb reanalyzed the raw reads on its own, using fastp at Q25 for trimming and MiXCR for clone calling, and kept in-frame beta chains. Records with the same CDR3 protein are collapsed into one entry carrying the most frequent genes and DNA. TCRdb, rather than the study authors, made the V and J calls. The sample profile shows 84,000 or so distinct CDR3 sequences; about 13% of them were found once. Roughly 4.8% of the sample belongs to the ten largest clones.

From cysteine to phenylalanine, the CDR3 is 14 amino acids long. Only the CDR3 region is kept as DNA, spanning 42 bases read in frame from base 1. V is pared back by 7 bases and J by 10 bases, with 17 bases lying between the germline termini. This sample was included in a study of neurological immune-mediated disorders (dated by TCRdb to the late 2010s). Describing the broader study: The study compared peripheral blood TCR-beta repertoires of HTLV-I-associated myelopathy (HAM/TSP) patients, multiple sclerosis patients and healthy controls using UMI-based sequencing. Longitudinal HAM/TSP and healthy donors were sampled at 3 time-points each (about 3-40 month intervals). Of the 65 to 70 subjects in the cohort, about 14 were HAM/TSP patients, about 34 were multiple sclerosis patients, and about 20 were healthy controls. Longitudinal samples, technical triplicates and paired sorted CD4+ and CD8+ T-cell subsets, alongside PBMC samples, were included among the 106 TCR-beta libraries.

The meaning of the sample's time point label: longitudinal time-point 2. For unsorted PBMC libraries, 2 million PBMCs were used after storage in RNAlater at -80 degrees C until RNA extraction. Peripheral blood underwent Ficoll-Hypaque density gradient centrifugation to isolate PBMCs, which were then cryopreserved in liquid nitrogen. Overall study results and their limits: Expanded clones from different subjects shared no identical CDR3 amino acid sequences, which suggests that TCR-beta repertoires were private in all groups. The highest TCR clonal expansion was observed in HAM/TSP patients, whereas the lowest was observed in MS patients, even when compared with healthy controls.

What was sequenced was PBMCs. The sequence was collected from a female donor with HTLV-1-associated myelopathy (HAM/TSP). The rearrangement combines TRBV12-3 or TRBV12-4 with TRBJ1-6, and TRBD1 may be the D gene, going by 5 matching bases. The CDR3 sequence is CASKRGLSQSPLHF. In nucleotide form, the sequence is TGTGCCAGCAAAAGGGGCCTGTCCCAATCACCCCTCCACTTT.